These T cell receptor beta chains were read from a single sample in a study of graft-versus-host responses after intestinal transplantation. These receptors have no known antigen. The repertoire was sequenced with immunoSEQ multiplex PCR; TCRdb's copy has only in-frame clones and lacks some. The repertoire holds around 130,000 clones, with approximately 94% as singletons. This specimen was unstimulated CD4+ T cells sorted from spleen or lymph node cells, taken before intestinal transplant. The receptors derive from a human donor who received an intestinal transplant. Each CDR3 is given with its conserved first and last residue. The order of the fields is clone size, D gene, J gene, V gene, CDR3 DNA, CDR3 protein. D genes are given only for firm matches. A row's size may be missing; if present it is once, few, many or a size class.

clone size: -; D gene: -; J gene: TRBJ2-5; V gene: TRBV7-6; CDR3 DNA: TGTGCCAGCAGCTTAGTTAAGGCGGGGCAAGAGACCCAGTACTTC; CDR3 protein: CASSLVKAGQETQYF
clone size: -; D gene: -; J gene: TRBJ1-4; V gene: TRBV11-2; CDR3 DNA: TGTGCCAGCAGCGCCCTACAGGGAGGGTTTGAAAAACTGTTTTTT; CDR3 protein: CASSALQGGFEKLFF
clone size: -; D gene: TRBD1; J gene: TRBJ2-5; V gene: TRBV19; CDR3 DNA: TGTGCCAGTAGTATATCCCCAGGGGGCGGGGAGACCCAGTACTTC; CDR3 protein: CASSISPGGGETQYF
clone size: -; D gene: -; J gene: TRBJ2-3; V gene: TRBV5-4; CDR3 DNA: TGTGCCAGCAGCCCGTCAGGGAAAGGGGCAGGAGATACGCAGTATTTT; CDR3 protein: CASSPSGKGAGDTQYF
clone size: -; D gene: -; J gene: TRBJ2-1; V gene: TRBV18; CDR3 DNA: TGTGCCAGCTCACCACTCGCGGGGTCTTCCTACAATGAGCAGTTCTTC; CDR3 protein: CASSPLAGSSYNEQFF
clone size: -; D gene: TRBD1; J gene: TRBJ2-1; V gene: TRBV20-1; CDR3 DNA: TGCAGTGCAACAGGGGCTTGGGAGCAGTTCTTC; CDR3 protein: CSATGAWEQFF
clone size: -; D gene: TRBD1; J gene: TRBJ1-1; V gene: TRBV11-2; CDR3 DNA: TGTGCCAGCAGCTTCGAATCAGGGGGGAACACTGAAGCTTTCTTT; CDR3 protein: CASSFESGGNTEAFF
clone size: -; D gene: -; J gene: TRBJ2-7; V gene: TRBV6-1; CDR3 DNA: TGTGCCAGCAGCCCGACAGGAATCTACGAGCAGTACTTC; CDR3 protein: CASSPTGIYEQYF
clone size: -; D gene: TRBD2; J gene: TRBJ2-5; V gene: TRBV7-8; CDR3 DNA: TGTGCCAGCAGCCCCCCCAGCGGGGGATTTGACTTC; CDR3 protein: CASSPPSGGFDF
clone size: -; D gene: -; J gene: TRBJ2-3; V gene: TRBV7-9; CDR3 DNA: TGTGCCAGCAGCCCTTCAGACAGACGACGCACAGATACGCAGTATTTT; CDR3 protein: CASSPSDRRRTDTQYF
clone size: few; D gene: -; J gene: TRBJ1-2; V gene: TRBV20-1; CDR3 DNA: TGCAGTGCTTTACAGGGTTATGGCTACACCTTC; CDR3 protein: CSALQGYGYTF
clone size: -; D gene: -; J gene: TRBJ1-5; V gene: TRBV4-2; CDR3 DNA: TGTGCCAGCAGCCCGATATATAGCAATCAGCCCCAGCATTTT; CDR3 protein: CASSPIYSNQPQHF
clone size: -; D gene: -; J gene: TRBJ2-2; V gene: TRBV7-2; CDR3 DNA: TGTGCCAGCAGCTTATATGAGGGGCGGACCGGGGAGCTGTTTTTT; CDR3 protein: CASSLYEGRTGELFF
clone size: -; D gene: -; J gene: TRBJ1-1; V gene: TRBV19; CDR3 DNA: TGTGCCAGTAGTACTCAACGGGGGACTGAAGCTTTCTTT; CDR3 protein: CASSTQRGTEAFF
clone size: -; D gene: -; J gene: TRBJ1-2; V gene: TRBV5-1; CDR3 DNA: TGCGCCAGCAGTCCCAGGCCAGGGGTAAACTATGGCTACACCTTC; CDR3 protein: CASSPRPGVNYGYTF
clone size: -; D gene: -; J gene: TRBJ2-7; V gene: TRBV5-6; CDR3 DNA: TGTGCCAGCAGCTCAGGGAACGAGCAGTACTTC; CDR3 protein: CASSSGNEQYF
clone size: -; D gene: -; J gene: TRBJ2-1; V gene: TRBV19; CDR3 DNA: TGTGCCAGTAGTCCCCTGGGGGGCTGGGTTGAGCAGTTCTTC; CDR3 protein: CASSPLGGWVEQFF
clone size: few; D gene: -; J gene: TRBJ1-1; V gene: TRBV9; CDR3 DNA: TGTGCCAGCAGCGCTACCGACAGGCCAAACACTGAAGCTTTCTTT; CDR3 protein: CASSATDRPNTEAFF
clone size: -; D gene: TRBD1; J gene: TRBJ1-5; V gene: TRBV5-1; CDR3 DNA: TGCGCCAGCAGATCCGGGACAGGGGGCAATCAGCCCCAGCATTTT; CDR3 protein: CASRSGTGGNQPQHF
clone size: -; D gene: -; J gene: TRBJ1-2; V gene: TRBV5-1; CDR3 DNA: TGCGCCAGCAGCTTGGACAAACTTGAGGGTGGCTACACCTTC; CDR3 protein: CASSLDKLEGGYTF
clone size: -; D gene: -; J gene: TRBJ2-1; V gene: TRBV5-4; CDR3 DNA: TGTGCCAGCAGCTTTGGAGCACTCCTCCACAATGAGCAGTTCTTC; CDR3 protein: CASSFGALLHNEQFF
clone size: -; D gene: -; J gene: TRBJ2-5; V gene: TRBV7-7; CDR3 DNA: TGTGCCAGCAGCTTAGGCCCTGGGGGGGAGACCCAGTACTTC; CDR3 protein: CASSLGPGGETQYF
clone size: -; D gene: -; J gene: TRBJ1-1; V gene: TRBV19; CDR3 DNA: TGTGCCAGTAGTATCGAGGGGAGCGCTGAAGCTTTCTTT; CDR3 protein: CASSIEGSAEAFF
clone size: -; D gene: -; J gene: TRBJ1-6; V gene: TRBV4-1; CDR3 DNA: TGCGCCAGCAGCCAAGAATCAACCGGGACAAATAATTCACCCCTCCACTTT; CDR3 protein: CASSQESTGTNNSPLHF
clone size: few; D gene: -; J gene: TRBJ2-1; V gene: TRBV19; CDR3 DNA: TGTGCCAGTAGTATACGGGCGGGTGAGCAGTTCTTC; CDR3 protein: CASSIRAGEQFF
clone size: -; D gene: -; J gene: TRBJ1-1; V gene: TRBV7-9; CDR3 DNA: TGTGCCAGCAGCCCCCGAGGGGTCGACACTGAAGCTTTCTTT; CDR3 protein: CASSPRGVDTEAFF
clone size: -; D gene: TRBD1; J gene: TRBJ1-2; V gene: TRBV5-6; CDR3 DNA: TGTGCCAGCAGCTTCCCCGTATGGACAGGCCCGAACTATGGCTACACCTTC; CDR3 protein: CASSFPVWTGPNYGYTF
clone size: -; D gene: TRBD2; J gene: TRBJ2-5; V gene: TRBV5-1; CDR3 DNA: TGCGCCAGCAGCTTGCTAGCGGGTATGGAAGAGACCCAGTACTTC; CDR3 protein: CASSLLAGMEETQYF
clone size: -; D gene: TRBD1; J gene: TRBJ2-5; V gene: TRBV27; CDR3 DNA: TGTGCCAGCAGCGGACAGGGAAGAGAGACCCAGTACTTC; CDR3 protein: CASSGQGRETQYF
clone size: once; D gene: TRBD2; J gene: TRBJ2-1; V gene: TRBV9; CDR3 DNA: TGTGCCAGCAGCGTAGGTAGCGGGAATACCAATGAGCAGTTCTTC; CDR3 protein: CASSVGSGNTNEQFF
clone size: -; D gene: -; J gene: TRBJ1-1; V gene: TRBV4-1; CDR3 DNA: TGCGCCAGCAGCCAAAGATTCAGGGCGCCGAACACTGAAGCTTTCTTT; CDR3 protein: CASSQRFRAPNTEAFF
clone size: -; D gene: -; J gene: TRBJ1-2; V gene: TRBV6-5; CDR3 DNA: TGTGCCAGCAGTGAACGGGGTTTGGGCTATGGCTACACCTTC; CDR3 protein: CASSERGLGYGYTF
clone size: -; D gene: TRBD1; J gene: TRBJ1-2; V gene: TRBV5-3; CDR3 DNA: TGTGCCAGAAGCTTAAGGGACAGTTATTCCTCTAACTATGGCTACACCTTC; CDR3 protein: CARSLRDSYSSNYGYTF
clone size: -; D gene: -; J gene: TRBJ2-6; V gene: TRBV12-2; CDR3 DNA: TGTGCAAGTCGCAACTGGCGCTCCACACAAAGTCGGGCCAACGTCCTGACTTTC; CDR3 protein: CASRNWRSTQSRANVLTF
clone size: -; D gene: -; J gene: TRBJ2-6; V gene: TRBV6-4; CDR3 DNA: TGTGCCAGCAGACCGGGACAATCCCGCCCCGGGGCCAACGTCCTGACTTTC; CDR3 protein: CASRPGQSRPGANVLTF
clone size: -; D gene: -; J gene: TRBJ2-5; V gene: TRBV6-1; CDR3 DNA: TGTGCCAGCAGTGAACTCGGGACGGCTGGGGAGACCCAGTACTTC; CDR3 protein: CASSELGTAGETQYF
clone size: -; D gene: TRBD2; J gene: TRBJ2-1; V gene: TRBV9; CDR3 DNA: TGTGCCAGCAGCCCCCGGGGGAGTAGCGGGACATCCTACAATGAGCAGTTCTTC; CDR3 protein: CASSPRGSSGTSYNEQFF